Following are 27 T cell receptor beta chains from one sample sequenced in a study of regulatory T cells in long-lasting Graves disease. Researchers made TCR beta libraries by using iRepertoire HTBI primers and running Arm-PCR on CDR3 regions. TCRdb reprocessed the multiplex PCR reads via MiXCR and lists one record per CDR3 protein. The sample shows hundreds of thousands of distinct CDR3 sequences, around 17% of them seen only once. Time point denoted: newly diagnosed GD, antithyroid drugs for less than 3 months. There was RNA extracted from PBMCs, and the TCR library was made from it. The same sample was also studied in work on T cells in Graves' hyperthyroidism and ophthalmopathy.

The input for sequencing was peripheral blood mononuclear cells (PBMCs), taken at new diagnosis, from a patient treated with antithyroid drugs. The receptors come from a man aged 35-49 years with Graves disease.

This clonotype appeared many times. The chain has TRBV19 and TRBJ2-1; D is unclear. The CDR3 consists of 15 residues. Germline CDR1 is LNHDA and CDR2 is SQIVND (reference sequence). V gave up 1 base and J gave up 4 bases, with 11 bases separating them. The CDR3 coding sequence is TGTGCCAGTAGTATAGTAAACAGTTTTTACAATGAGCAGTTCTTC. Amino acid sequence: CASSIVNSFYNEQFF.

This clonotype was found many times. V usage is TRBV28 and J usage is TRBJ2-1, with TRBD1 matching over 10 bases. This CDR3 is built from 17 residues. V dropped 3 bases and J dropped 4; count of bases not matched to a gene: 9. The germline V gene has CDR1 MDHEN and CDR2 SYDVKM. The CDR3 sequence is CASSFPSDRGNYNEQFF. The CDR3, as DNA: TGTGCCAGCAGTTTCCCCTCGGACAGGGGGAATTACAATGAGCAGTTCTTC.

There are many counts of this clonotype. This CDR3 reads CAWSKGNVDQPQHF. The CDR3 DNA reads as TGTGCCTGGAGCAAGGGAAATGTAGATCAGCCCCAGCATTTT. The chain uses TRBV30 and TRBJ1-5, with no clear D. Germline V gene lookup returns CDR1 GTSNPN and CDR2 SVGIG (reference sequence). The CDR3 consists of 14 residues. V gave up 3 bases and J gave up 5 bases, with 14 bases separating them.

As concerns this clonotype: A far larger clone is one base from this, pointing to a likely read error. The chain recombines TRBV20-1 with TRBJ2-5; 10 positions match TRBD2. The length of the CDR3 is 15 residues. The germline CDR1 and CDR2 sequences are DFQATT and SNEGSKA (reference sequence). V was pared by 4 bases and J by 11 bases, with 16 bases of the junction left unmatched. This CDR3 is CSATLSGGYYNEQYF. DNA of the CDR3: TGCAGTGCTACACTTAGCGGGGGGTATTACAATGAGCAGTACTTC.

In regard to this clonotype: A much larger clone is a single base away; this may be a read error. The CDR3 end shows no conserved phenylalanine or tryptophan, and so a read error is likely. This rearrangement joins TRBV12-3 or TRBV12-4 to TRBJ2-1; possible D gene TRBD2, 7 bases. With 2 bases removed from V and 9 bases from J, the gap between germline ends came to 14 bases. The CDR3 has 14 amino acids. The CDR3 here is CASSLRGGPREQFS. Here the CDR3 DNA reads TGTGCCAGCAGTTTAAGGGGGGGGCCACGTGAGCAGTTCTCC.

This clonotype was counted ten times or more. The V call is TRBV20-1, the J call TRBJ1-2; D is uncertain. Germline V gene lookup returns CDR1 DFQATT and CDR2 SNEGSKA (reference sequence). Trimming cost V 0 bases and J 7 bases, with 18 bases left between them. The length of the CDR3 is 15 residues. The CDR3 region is CSAREGSSRRSGYTF. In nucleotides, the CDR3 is TGCAGTGCTAGAGAAGGGTCCTCGCGGAGGTCTGGCTACACCTTC.

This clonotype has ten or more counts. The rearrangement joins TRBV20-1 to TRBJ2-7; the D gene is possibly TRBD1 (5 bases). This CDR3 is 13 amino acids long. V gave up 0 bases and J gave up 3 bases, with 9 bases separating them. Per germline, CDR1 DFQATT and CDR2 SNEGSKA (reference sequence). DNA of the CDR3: TGCAGTGCTAGAGATATAAGGGGCTACGAGCAGTACTTC. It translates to CSARDIRGYEQYF.

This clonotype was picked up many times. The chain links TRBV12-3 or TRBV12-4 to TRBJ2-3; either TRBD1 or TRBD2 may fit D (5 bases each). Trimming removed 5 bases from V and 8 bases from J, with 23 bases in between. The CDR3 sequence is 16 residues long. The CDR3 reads CASSGTADFHKGTQYF. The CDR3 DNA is TGTGCCAGCAGTGGGACGGCAGACTTTCATAAGGGTACGCAGTATTTT.

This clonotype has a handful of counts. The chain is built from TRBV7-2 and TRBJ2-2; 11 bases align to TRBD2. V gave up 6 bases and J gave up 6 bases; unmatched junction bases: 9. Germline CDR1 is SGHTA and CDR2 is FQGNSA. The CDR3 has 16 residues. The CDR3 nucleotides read TGTGCCAGCAGGCGCGGACTAGCGGGCGGTCCCGGGGAGCTGTTTTTT. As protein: CASRRGLAGGPGELFF.

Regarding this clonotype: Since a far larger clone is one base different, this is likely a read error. CDR3 in DNA: TGTGCCAGCAGCCTAATATCCGGGGGGTGCAATGAGCAGTTCTTC. Its protein product is CASSLISGGCNEQFF. J is TRBJ2-3 and V is TRBV7-2; TRBD2 matches at 7 bases. Near its end, the DNA agrees better with TRBJ2-1, so the J call may be wrong. Germline CDR1 is SGHTA and CDR2 is FQGNSA. The CDR3 totals 15 residues.

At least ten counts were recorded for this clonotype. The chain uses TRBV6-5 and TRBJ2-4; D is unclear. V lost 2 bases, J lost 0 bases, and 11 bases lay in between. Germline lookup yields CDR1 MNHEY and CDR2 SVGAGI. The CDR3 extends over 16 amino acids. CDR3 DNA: TGTGCCAGCAGTTACGGACCGCCACTAGCCAAAAACATTCAGTACTTC. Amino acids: CASSYGPPLAKNIQYF.

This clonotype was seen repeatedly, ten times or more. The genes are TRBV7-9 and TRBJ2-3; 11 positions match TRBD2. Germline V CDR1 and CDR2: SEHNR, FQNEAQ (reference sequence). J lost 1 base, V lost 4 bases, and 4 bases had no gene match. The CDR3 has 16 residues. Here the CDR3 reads CASSSGTSGRTDTQYF. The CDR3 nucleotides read TGTGCCAGCAGCTCCGGGACTAGCGGCCGCACAGATACGCAGTATTTT.

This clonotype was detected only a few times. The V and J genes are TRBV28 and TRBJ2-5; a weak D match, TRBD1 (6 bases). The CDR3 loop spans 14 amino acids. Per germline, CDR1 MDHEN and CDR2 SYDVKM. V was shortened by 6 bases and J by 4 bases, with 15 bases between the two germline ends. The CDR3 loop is CASRGAGRVETQYF. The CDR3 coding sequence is TGTGCCAGCAGGGGGGCAGGGCGGGTAGAGACCCAGTACTTC.

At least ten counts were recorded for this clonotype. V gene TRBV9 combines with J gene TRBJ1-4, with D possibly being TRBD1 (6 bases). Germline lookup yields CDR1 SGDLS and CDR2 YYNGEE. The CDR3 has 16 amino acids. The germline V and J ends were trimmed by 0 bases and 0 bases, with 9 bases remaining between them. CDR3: CASSVGGAATNEKLFF. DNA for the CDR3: TGTGCCAGCAGCGTAGGGGGGGCGGCAACTAATGAAAAACTGTTTTTT.

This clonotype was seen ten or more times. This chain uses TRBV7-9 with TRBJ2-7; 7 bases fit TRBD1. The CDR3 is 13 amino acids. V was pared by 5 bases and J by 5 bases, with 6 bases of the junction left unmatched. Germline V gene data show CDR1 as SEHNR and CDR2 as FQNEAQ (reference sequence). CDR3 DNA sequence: TGTGCCAGCAGCCGACAGGGAGTCCACGAGCAGTACTTC. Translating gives CASSRQGVHEQYF.

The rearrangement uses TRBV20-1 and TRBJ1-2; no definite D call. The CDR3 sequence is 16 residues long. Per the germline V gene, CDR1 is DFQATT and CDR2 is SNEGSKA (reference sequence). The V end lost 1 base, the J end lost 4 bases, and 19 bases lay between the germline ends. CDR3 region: CSARALQGLTVYGYTF. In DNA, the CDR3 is TGCAGTGCTAGAGCCCTCCAAGGACTGACCGTCTATGGCTACACCTTC.

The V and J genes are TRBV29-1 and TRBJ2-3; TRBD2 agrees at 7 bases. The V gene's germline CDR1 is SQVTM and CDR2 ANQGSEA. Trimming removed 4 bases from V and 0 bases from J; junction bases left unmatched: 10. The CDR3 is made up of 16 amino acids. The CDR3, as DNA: TGCAGCGTTGGGGTGCGGGGGAGACTTAGCACAGATACGCAGTATTTT. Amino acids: CSVGVRGRLSTDTQYF.

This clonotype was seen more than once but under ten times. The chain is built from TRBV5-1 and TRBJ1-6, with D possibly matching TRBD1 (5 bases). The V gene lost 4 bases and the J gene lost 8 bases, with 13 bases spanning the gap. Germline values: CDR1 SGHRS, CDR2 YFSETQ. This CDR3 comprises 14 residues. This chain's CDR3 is CASSTRGGDSPLHF. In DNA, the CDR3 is TGCGCCAGCAGCACGCGGGGGGGGGATTCACCCCTCCACTTT. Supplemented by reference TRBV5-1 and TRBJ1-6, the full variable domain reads KAGVTQTPRYLIKTRGQQVTLSCSPISGHRSVSWYQQTPGQGLQFLFEYFSETQRNKGNFPGRFSGRQFSNSRSEMNVSTLELGDSALYLCASSTRGGDSPLHFGNGTRLTVT.

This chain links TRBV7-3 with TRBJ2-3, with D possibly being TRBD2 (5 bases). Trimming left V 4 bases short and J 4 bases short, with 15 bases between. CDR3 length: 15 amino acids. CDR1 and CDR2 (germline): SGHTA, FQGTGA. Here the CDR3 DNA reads TGTGCCAGCAGCTCTTCGACGGGGTTGGCAGATACGCAGTATTTT. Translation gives CASSSSTGLADTQYF. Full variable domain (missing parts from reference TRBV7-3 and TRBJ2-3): GAGVSQTPSNKVTEKGKYVELRCDPISGHTALYWYRQSLGQGPEFLIYFQGTGAADDSGLPNDRFFAVRPEGSVSTLKIQRTERGDSAVYLCASSSSTGLADTQYFGPGTRLTVL.

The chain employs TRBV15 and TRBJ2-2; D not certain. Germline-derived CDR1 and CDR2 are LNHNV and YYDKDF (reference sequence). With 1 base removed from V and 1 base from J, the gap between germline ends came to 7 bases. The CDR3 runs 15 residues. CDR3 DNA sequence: TGTGCCACCAGCAGAGGCTCCGTGAACACCGGGGAGCTGTTTTTT. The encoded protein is CATSRGSVNTGELFF.

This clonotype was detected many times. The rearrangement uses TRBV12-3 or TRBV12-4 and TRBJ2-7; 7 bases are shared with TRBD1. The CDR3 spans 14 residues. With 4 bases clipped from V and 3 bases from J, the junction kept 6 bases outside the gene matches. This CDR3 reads CASSSFGTDYEQYF. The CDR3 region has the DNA TGTGCCAGCAGTTCTTTCGGGACAGACTACGAGCAGTACTTC.

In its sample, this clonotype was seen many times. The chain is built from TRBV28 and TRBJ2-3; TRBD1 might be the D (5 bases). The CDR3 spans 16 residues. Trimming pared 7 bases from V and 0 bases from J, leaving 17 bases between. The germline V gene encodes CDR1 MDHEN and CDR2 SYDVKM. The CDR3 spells CASNRPQGPSTDTQYF. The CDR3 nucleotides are TGTGCCAGCAATCGTCCCCAGGGCCCAAGCACAGATACGCAGTATTTT.

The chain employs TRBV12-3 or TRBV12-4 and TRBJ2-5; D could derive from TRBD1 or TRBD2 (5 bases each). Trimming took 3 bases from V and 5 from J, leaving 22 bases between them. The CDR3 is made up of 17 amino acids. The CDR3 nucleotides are TGTGCCAGCAGTTTCACTGAAGGGGCCAACCCGGGGGAGACCCAGTACTTC. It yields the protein CASSFTEGANPGETQYF.

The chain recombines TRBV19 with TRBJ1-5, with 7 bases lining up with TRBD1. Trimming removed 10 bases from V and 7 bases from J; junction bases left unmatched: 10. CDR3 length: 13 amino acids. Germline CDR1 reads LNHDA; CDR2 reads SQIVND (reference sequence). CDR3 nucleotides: TGTGCCACGGGGGGGGCAGGGGGGCAGCCCCAGCATTTT. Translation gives CATGGAGGQPQHF.

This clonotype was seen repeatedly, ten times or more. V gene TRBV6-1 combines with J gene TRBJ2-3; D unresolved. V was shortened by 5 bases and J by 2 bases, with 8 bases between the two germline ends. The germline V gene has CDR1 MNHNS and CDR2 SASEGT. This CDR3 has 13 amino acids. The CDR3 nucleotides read TGTGCCAGCAGTCCAGACCTCACAGATACGCAGTATTTT. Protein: CASSPDLTDTQYF.

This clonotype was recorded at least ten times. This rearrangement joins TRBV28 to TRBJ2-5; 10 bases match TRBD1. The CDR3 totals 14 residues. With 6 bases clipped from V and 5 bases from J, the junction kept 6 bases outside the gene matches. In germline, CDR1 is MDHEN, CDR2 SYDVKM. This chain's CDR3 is CASRRQGAVETQYF. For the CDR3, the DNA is TGTGCCAGCAGAAGACAGGGGGCAGTGGAGACCCAGTACTTC.

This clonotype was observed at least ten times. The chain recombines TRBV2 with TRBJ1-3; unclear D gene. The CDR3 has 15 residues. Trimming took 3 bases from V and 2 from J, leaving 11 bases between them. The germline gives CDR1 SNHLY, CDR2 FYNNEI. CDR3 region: CASSEETDPGNTIYF. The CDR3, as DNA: TGTGCCAGCAGTGAGGAGACGGACCCTGGAAACACCATATATTTT. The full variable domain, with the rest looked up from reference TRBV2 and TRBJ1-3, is EPEVTQTPSHQVTQMGQEVILRCVPISNHLYFYWYRQILGQKVEFLVSFYNNEISEKSEIFDDQFSVERPDGSNFTLKIRSTKLEDSAMYFCASSEETDPGNTIYFGEGSWLTVV.